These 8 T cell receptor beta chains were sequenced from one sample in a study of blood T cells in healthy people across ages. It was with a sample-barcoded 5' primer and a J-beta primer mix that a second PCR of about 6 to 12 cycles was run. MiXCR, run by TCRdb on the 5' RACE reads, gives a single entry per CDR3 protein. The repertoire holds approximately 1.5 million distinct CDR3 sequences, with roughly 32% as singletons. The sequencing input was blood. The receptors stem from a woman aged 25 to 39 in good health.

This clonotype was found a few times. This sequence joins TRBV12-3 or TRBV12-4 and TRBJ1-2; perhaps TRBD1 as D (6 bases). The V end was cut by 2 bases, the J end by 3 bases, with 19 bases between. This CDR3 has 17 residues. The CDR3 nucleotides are TGTGCCAGCAGTTTATTCCGGGGGGCTGGAAGTTACTATGGCTACACCTTC. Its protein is CASSLFRGAGSYYGYTF.

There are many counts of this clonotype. For the CDR3, the DNA is TGCAGCGTTATCGGACTAGCGGGAGTCTTGGAGACCCAGTACTTC. It translates to CSVIGLAGVLETQYF. The chain carries TRBV29-1 and TRBJ2-5; 13 nucleotides align to TRBD2. Trimming removed 5 bases from V and 5 bases from J; junction bases left unmatched: 8. The CDR3 spans 15 residues. Germline V gene lookup returns CDR1 SQVTM and CDR2 ANQGSEA.

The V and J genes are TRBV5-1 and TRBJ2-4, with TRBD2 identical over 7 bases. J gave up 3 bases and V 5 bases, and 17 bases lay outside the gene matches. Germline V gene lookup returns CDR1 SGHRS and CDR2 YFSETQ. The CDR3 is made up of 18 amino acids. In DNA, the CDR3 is TGCGCCAGCAGATCCGTCCCGGGACGGGGGGAAGGCAAAAACATTCAGTACTTC. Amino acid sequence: CASRSVPGRGEGKNIQYF.

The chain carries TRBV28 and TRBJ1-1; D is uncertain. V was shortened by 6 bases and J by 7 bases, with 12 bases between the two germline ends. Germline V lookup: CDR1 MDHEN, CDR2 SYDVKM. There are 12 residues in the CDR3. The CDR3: CASSLSVFEAFF. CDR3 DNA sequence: TGTGCCAGCAGCCTTTCGGTGTTTGAAGCTTTCTTT.

CDR3 sequence (DNA): TGCAGTGCTAGGGAGGGGGGAGGGAACCGGGTGCGGCCCCAGCATTTT. This codes for CSAREGGGNRVRPQHF. The rearrangement links TRBV20-1 to TRBJ1-5; maybe TRBD1 (6 bases). The germline V and J ends were trimmed by 3 bases and 9 bases, with 24 bases remaining between them. CDR1 is DFQATT, CDR2 SNEGSKA, per germline (reference sequence). This CDR3 comprises 16 residues.

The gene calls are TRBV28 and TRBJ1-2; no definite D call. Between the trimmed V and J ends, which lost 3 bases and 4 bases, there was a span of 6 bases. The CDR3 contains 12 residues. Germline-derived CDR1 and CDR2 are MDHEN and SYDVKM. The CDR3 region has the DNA TGTGCCAGCAGTTTGGTCCGCTATGGCTACACCTTC. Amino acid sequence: CASSLVRYGYTF.

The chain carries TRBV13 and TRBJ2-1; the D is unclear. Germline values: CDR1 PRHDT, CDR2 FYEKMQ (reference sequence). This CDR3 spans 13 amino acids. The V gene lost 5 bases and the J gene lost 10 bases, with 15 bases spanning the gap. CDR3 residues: CASSTVPPQEQFF. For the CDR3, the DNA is TGTGCCAGCAGCACCGTTCCCCCGCAGGAGCAGTTCTTC.

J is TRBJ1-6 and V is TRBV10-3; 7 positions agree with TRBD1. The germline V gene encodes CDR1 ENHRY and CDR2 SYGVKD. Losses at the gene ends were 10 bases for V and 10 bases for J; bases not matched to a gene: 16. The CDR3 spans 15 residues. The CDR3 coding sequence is TGTGCCACCAGGGTCTCGGGACAGTCAAACTCACCCCTCCACTTT. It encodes CATRVSGQSNSPLHF.